The clone carrying this T cell receptor (beta chain) was seen a single time. Its cognate antigen is unknown. These data belong to a study of a mutant IDH1 vaccine in newly diagnosed glioma. V was clipped by 3 bases and J by 0 bases; unmatched bases: 5. The CDR3 consists of 15 residues. From germline, CDR1 is SGHRS and CDR2 YFSETQ. The assay was immunoSEQ multiplex PCR, and TCRdb's table has in-frame clones only and misses some. The table lists tens of thousands of clones, 90% of them singletons. As to time point: week 11, during vaccination. A 20-mer mutant IDH1 peptide at 300 ug was injected subcutaneously with topical imiquimod.

The chain uses TRBV5-1 and TRBJ1-1; 7 nucleotides agree with TRBD1. This clonotype was obtained from a man younger than 30 with glioma. Sequences were derived from PBMCs, sampled from a glioma patient whose treatment included an IDH1 peptide vaccine. CDR3 sequence: CASSSGTDLNTEAFF. CDR3 DNA sequence: TGCGCCAGCAGCTCCGGGACAGATTTGAACACTGAAGCTTTCTTT. The entire variable domain, with the rest obtained from reference TRBV5-1 and TRBJ1-1, is as follows: KAGVTQTPRYLIKTRGQQVTLSCSPISGHRSVSWYQQTPGQGLQFLFEYFSETQRNKGNFPGRFSGRQFSNSRSEMNVSTLELGDSALYLCASSSGTDLNTEAFFGQGTRLTVV.